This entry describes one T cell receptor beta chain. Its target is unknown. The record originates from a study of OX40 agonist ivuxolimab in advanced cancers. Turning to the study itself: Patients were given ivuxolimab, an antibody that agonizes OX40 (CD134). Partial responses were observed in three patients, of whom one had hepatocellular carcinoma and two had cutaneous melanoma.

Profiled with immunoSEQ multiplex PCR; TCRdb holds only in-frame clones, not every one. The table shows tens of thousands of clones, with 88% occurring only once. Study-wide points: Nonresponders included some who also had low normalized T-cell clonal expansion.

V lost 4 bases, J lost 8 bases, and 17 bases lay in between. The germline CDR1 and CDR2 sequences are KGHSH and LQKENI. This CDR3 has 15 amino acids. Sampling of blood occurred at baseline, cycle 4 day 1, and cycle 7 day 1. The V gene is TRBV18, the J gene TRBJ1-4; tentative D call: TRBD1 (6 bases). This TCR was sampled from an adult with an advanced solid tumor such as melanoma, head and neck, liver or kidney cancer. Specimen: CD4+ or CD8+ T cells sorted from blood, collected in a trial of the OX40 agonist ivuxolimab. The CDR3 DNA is TGTGCCAGCTCACGAGAGGGCAGGGGCGCCGAAAAACTGTTTTTT. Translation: CASSREGRGAEKLFF.